The clone carrying this TCR beta chain has at least ten counts. The antigen remains unidentified. This entry belongs to a study of identical twins. Overall study results and limits: For cord blood, abundant beta clonotypes had fewer insertions, unlike memory repertoires, which showed none.

Each CDR3 protein is one row after TCRdb ran MiXCR on the 5' RACE reads. The sample holds 200,000 to 300,000 distinct CDR3 sequences, approximately 10% seen once. This TCR was recovered from a man aged 50 to 60 in good health. The sample was memory T cells sorted from blood.

CDR3 in amino acids: CSVETRDSGANVLTF. The CDR3 region has the DNA TGCAGCGTGGAAACAAGGGACTCTGGGGCCAACGTCCTGACTTTC. The chain is built from TRBV29-1 and TRBJ2-6; D remains ambiguous. Germline V gene lookup returns CDR1 SQVTM and CDR2 ANQGSEA. The CDR3 is 15 residues long. V was shortened by 6 bases and J by 0 bases, with 12 bases between the two germline ends.